What follows are 7 T cell receptor beta chains derived from one specimen sequenced in a study of blood T cells in healthy people across ages. PCR was performed a second time for about 6 to 12 cycles using a sample-barcoded 5' primer and a J-beta primer mix. TCRdb re-derived calls from the 5' RACE reads in MiXCR, one entry per CDR3 protein. The sample lists about 1.6 million distinct CDR3 sequences; 30% to 35% were seen once. Sequenced input: blood. The origin of the receptors is a woman aged 25 to 45 in good health.

The V and J genes are TRBV5-1 and TRBJ2-3; D possibly corresponds to TRBD1 (6 bases). The germline gives CDR1 SGHRS, CDR2 YFSETQ. The V end lost 4 bases, the J end lost 1 base, and 13 bases lay between the germline ends. The CDR3 is 15 amino acids. The CDR3 DNA reads as TGCGCCAGCAGCATCAGGACAGAGCGCACAGATACGCAGTATTTT. Translated, it gives CASSIRTERTDTQYF.

As regards this clonotype: This may arise from a read error, as a much more abundant clone is one base away. This rearrangement joins TRBV7-6 to TRBJ2-7, with TRBD1 identical over 11 bases. This CDR3 comprises 13 residues. Germline assignment: CDR1 SGHVS and CDR2 FNYEAQ. The CDR3 reads CAGSGQGAGEQYF. In DNA, the CDR3 is TGTGCCGGCAGCGGACAGGGGGCAGGGGAGCAGTACTTC.

V is TRBV20-1 and J is TRBJ2-1; 10 nucleotides align to TRBD2. The CDR3 is 15 amino acids. Looked up from germline, CDR1 is DFQATT and CDR2 is SNEGSKA (reference sequence). V gave up 5 bases and J gave up 1 base; unmatched junction bases: 5. CDR3 residues: CSAPLAGVSYNEQFF. The CDR3 nucleotides read TGCAGTGCTCCTCTAGCGGGAGTGTCCTACAATGAGCAGTTCTTC.

Of note for this clonotype: At one of its ends the junction is not consistent with the germline gene, which may arise from a read error. In DNA form, the CDR3 reads TGCAGTGCCAGAGCCGTCGGTAGCTCCTACGAGCAGTACTTC. Translating it yields CSARAVGSSYEQYF. The chain links TRBV20-1 to TRBJ2-7; no definite D call. This CDR3 has 14 amino acids. CDR1 and CDR2 from the germline V gene are DFQATT and SNEGSKA (reference sequence).

The sample holds a few counts of this clonotype. This chain connects TRBV10-3 to TRBJ1-2; D is perhaps TRBD1 (5 bases). V shed 0 bases and J shed 3 bases, with 17 bases lying between them. This CDR3 has 17 residues. Germline V gene sequence: CDR1 ENHRY, CDR2 SYGVKD. CDR3 protein: CAISESRGRAPHYGYTF. The CDR3 nucleotides read TGTGCCATCAGTGAGTCTAGGGGCAGGGCCCCCCACTATGGCTACACCTTC.

The chain uses TRBV9 and TRBJ1-4; TRBD1 matches at 9 bases. V was pared by 4 bases and J by 6 bases, with 7 bases of the junction left unmatched. The germline gives CDR1 SGDLS, CDR2 YYNGEE. This CDR3 has 15 residues. CDR3 DNA sequence: TGTGCCAGCAGCCCTTCCAGGACAGGGGATGAAAAACTGTTTTTT. Translating gives CASSPSRTGDEKLFF.

Note on this clonotype: Relative to the germline gene, one junction end is altered; a read error may explain this. This chain joins TRBV4-2 and TRBJ2-5; TRBD2 agrees at 10 bases. The length of the CDR3 is 17 residues. Germline V gene data show CDR1 as LGHNA and CDR2 as YNFKEQ. CDR3 in DNA: TGTGCCAACAGCCAACCGGGACTAGCGCCCCTCCAGGAGACCCAGTACTTC. Translating it yields CANSQPGLAPLQETQYF.